The 31 T cell receptor beta chains reported below all come from one sample, sequenced in a study of OX40 agonist ivuxolimab in advanced cancers. The library came from the immunoSEQ multiplex PCR assay. TCRdb obtained this table from immuneACCESS and retained in-frame rearrangements with V and J assigned. These tables miss some clones; where compared with another copy, unresolved V genes account for less than half of the shortfall, and the remainder is unexplained. Within this sample are some 90,000 clones, with approximately 90% of them counted one time only. 0.33% of the sample rests with the top ten. The source material was CD4+ or CD8+ T cells sorted from blood, sampled in a trial of the OX40 agonist ivuxolimab. The source of these receptors is an adult with an advanced solid tumor such as melanoma, head and neck, liver or kidney cancer.

The genes are TRBV18 and TRBJ2-7, with no clear D. The CDR3 runs 12 residues. V lost 6 bases and J 7 bases, leaving 13 bases between the germline ends. The germline CDR1 and CDR2 sequences are KGHSH and LQKENI. The chain's CDR3 is CASSQQSVEQYF. DNA of the CDR3: TGTGCCAGCTCGCAACAATCGGTGGAGCAGTACTTC.

This sequence joins TRBV5-1 and TRBJ2-1; the D call may be TRBD1 or TRBD2 (6 bases each). The CDR3 totals 19 residues. Per the germline V gene, CDR1 is SGHRS and CDR2 is YFSETQ. Trimming removed 0 bases at V and 9 bases at J, with 28 bases between. This chain's CDR3 is CASSLAIPGAGTFYREQFF. The DNA for the CDR3 is TGCGCCAGCAGCTTGGCGATTCCAGGGGCCGGGACTTTTTATCGTGAGCAGTTCTTC.

The chain joins TRBV5-1 to TRBJ2-3; weak D call: TRBD1 (5 bases). The CDR3 extends over 15 amino acids. The germline CDR1 and CDR2 sequences are SGHRS and YFSETQ. The ends were cut back, 2 bases at V and 2 bases at J, with 12 bases in the middle. Written as DNA, the CDR3 is TGCGCCAGCAGCTTACAGGCTGGAATCACAGATACGCAGTATTTT. Its translation is CASSLQAGITDTQYF.

The J gene is TRBJ2-7, the V gene TRBV2; D possibly matches TRBD1 or TRBD2 (5 bases each). The germline V gene encodes CDR1 SNHLY and CDR2 FYNNEI. This CDR3 has 15 residues. The V end lost 4 bases, the J end lost 4 bases, and 17 bases lay between the germline ends. DNA of the CDR3: TGTGCCAGCAGTGTCCTGGACTTGGGGGTATACGAGCAGTACTTC. Translating gives CASSVLDLGVYEQYF.

CDR3 in DNA: TGTGCCAGCAGCGGCGGGACAGGAGGGTGGGCTAATCAGCCCCAGCATTTT. Translated: CASSGGTGGWANQPQHF. This chain uses TRBV9 with TRBJ1-5; 8 nucleotides line up with TRBD1. This CDR3 comprises 17 residues. Germline V gene lookup returns CDR1 SGDLS and CDR2 YYNGEE. Losses at the gene ends were 3 bases for V and 4 bases for J; bases not matched to a gene: 12.

This clone was counted a single time. This specimen includes other DNA sequences encoding the same CDR3. The rearrangement uses TRBV7-2 and TRBJ2-5; 9 bases agree with TRBD1. The CDR3 totals 13 residues. With 5 bases clipped from V and 4 bases from J, the junction kept 2 bases outside the gene matches. Germline CDR1 is SGHTA and CDR2 is FQGNSA. CDR3 protein: CASSLGQGETQYF. For the CDR3, the DNA is TGTGCCAGCAGCCTGGGACAGGGAGAGACCCAGTACTTC.

The chain uses TRBV5-6 and TRBJ1-5; the match to TRBD1 covers 8 bases. The CDR3 has 14 residues. Germline lookup yields CDR1 SGHDT and CDR2 YYEEEE. The V segment lost 1 base and the J segment 7 bases; nucleotides outside the gene matches: 4. CDR3 sequence: CASSLWTGYQPQHF. The CDR3 nucleotides are TGTGCCAGCAGCTTGTGGACAGGGTACCAGCCCCAGCATTTT.

CDR3 amino acids: CASSSSGSRYNEQFF. The CDR3 nucleotides are TGTGCCAGCAGCTCCAGCGGGAGTCGCTACAATGAGCAGTTCTTC. This chain joins TRBV7-2 and TRBJ2-1; 8 bases agree with TRBD2. V gave up 4 bases and J gave up 3 bases; unmatched junction bases: 5. CDR3 length: 15 amino acids. CDR1 SGHTA and CDR2 FQGNSA come from the germline V gene. The full variable domain, rest sourced from reference TRBV7-2 and TRBJ2-1, is GAGVSQSPSNKVTEKGKDVELRCDPISGHTALYWYRQSLGQGLEFLIYFQGNSAPDKSGLPSDRFSAERTGGSVSTLTIQRTQQEDSAVYLCASSSSGSRYNEQFFGPGTRLTVL.

V usage is TRBV6-4 and J usage is TRBJ2-1; 11 nucleotides line up with TRBD2. This CDR3 is 15 amino acids long. V shed 3 bases and J 7 bases; nucleotides not matched to a gene: 5. The germline gives CDR1 MRHNA, CDR2 SNTAGT. CDR3: CASSEIAGGRNEQFF. The CDR3 bases are TGTGCCAGCAGTGAGATAGCGGGAGGGCGGAATGAGCAGTTCTTC.

The chain links TRBV10-1 to TRBJ1-1, with 7 nucleotides matching TRBD1. CDR1 and CDR2 (germline): WNHNN, SYGVQD (reference sequence). V lost 4 bases, J lost 11 bases, and 7 bases stayed unmatched. The CDR3 spans 12 residues. The CDR3 spells CASSGQTGQAFF. CDR3 DNA sequence: TGCGCCAGCAGTGGACAGACAGGGCAGGCTTTCTTT.

The V and J genes are TRBV5-1 and TRBJ2-2; 7 bases match TRBD1. Trimming at V came to 3 bases and at J to 6 bases, leaving 8 bases not matched to a gene. The CDR3 has 15 residues. From germline, CDR1 is SGHRS and CDR2 YFSETQ. The CDR3 nucleotides are TGCGCCAGCAGCTCCTCCGGGACAGCTGCCGGGGAGCTGTTTTTT. It yields the protein CASSSSGTAAGELFF.

J is TRBJ1-2 and V is TRBV6-4; TRBD1 aligns across 10 bases. The CDR3 totals 16 residues. Germline V gene lookup returns CDR1 MRHNA and CDR2 SNTAGT. J lost 0 bases, V lost 8 bases, and 9 bases had no gene match. The CDR3 sequence is CASGGTGDFTNYGYTF. The CDR3 coding sequence is TGTGCCAGCGGTGGGACAGGGGACTTTACTAACTATGGCTACACCTTC.

The rearrangement uses TRBV19 and TRBJ1-5; 9 bases align to TRBD1. With 5 bases clipped from V and 7 bases from J, the junction kept 9 bases outside the gene matches. The CDR3 runs to 15 residues. The V gene's germline CDR1 is LNHDA and CDR2 SQIVND (reference sequence). Written as DNA, the CDR3 is TGTGCCAGTAGTCGGACAGGGGAGGGTAGCCAGCCCCAGCATTTT. Translation gives CASSRTGEGSQPQHF.

The rearrangement uses TRBV27 and TRBJ2-5, with D unclear. CDR3 size: 13 residues. Germline CDR1 MNHEY, CDR2 SMNVEV (reference sequence). The germline V and J ends were trimmed by 3 bases and 7 bases, with 12 bases remaining between them. The CDR3 loop reads CASSFRGRGTQYF. The CDR3 coding sequence is TGTGCCAGCAGTTTTCGAGGCCGTGGGACCCAGTACTTC.

The genes are TRBV11-3 and TRBJ1-1; 8 nucleotides agree with TRBD1. After removal of 5 bases from V and 10 bases from J, the junction contained 9 bases not matched to a gene. The CDR3 loop spans 13 amino acids. Germline values: CDR1 SGHNT, CDR2 YENEEA. The CDR3 DNA is TGTGCCAGCAGCCCTCGGGCAGGGGGCGTAGCTTTCTTT. As protein: CASSPRAGGVAFF.

CDR3: CASSPRYEQYF. In DNA form, the CDR3 reads TGTGCCAGCAGTCCGCGCTACGAGCAGTACTTC. This rearrangement joins TRBV28 to TRBJ2-7; D call uncertain. V gave up 5 bases and J gave up 3 bases, with 5 bases separating them. Germline lookup yields CDR1 MDHEN and CDR2 SYDVKM. The CDR3 is 11 residues long.

The CDR3 region is CATERTSGNYEQYF. The CDR3 coding sequence is TGTGCCACCGAACGGACTAGCGGGAACTACGAGCAGTACTTC. The chain carries TRBV28 and TRBJ2-7, with TRBD2 matching 12 bases. The CDR3 totals 14 residues. Germline values: CDR1 MDHEN, CDR2 SYDVKM. J was trimmed by 3 bases and V by 10 bases; bases with no gene match: 7.

DNA for the CDR3: TGTGCCAGAAGCATCCCCGCCCAGGGTGATGAGACCCAGTACTTC. Translating it yields CARSIPAQGDETQYF. This chain joins TRBV7-5 and TRBJ2-5; the table's D call, TRBD1, was not checked against the DNA. TRBV7-5 is listed as a pseudogene. The CDR3 has 15 amino acids.

The V and J genes are TRBV6-5 and TRBJ1-1, with D maybe TRBD1 (5 bases). V was cut by 5 bases and J by 0 bases, with 13 bases left in between. This CDR3 is built from 15 residues. CDR1 is MNHEY and CDR2 is SVGAGI in the germline V gene. The CDR3 is CASSKQALMNTEAFF. The DNA of the CDR3 is TGTGCCAGCAGTAAACAGGCGTTAATGAACACTGAAGCTTTCTTT.

This chain connects TRBV6-1 to TRBJ2-7, with no clear D. The CDR3 consists of 13 residues. Germline CDR1 is MNHNS and CDR2 is SASEGT. V was clipped by 5 bases and J by 7 bases, with 15 bases between them. CDR3 DNA: TGTGCCAGCAGTTTGGACGGAGCCACGGAGCAGTACTTC. Translation gives CASSLDGATEQYF.

The rearrangement joins TRBV6-5 to TRBJ1-5; 9 bases are a match to TRBD1. The V and J ends lost 6 bases and 2 bases, in that order; junction bases with no gene match: 5. The CDR3 extends over 15 amino acids. CDR1 and CDR2 (germline): MNHEY, SVGAGI. The chain's CDR3 is CASRPTGGRNQPQHF. The CDR3 DNA follows: TGTGCCAGCAGACCCACAGGGGGCCGCAATCAGCCCCAGCATTTT.

The table lists this clone with a few counts. The chain recombines TRBV18 with TRBJ2-3; D ambiguous. In germline, CDR1 is KGHSH, CDR2 LQKENI. V was trimmed by 0 bases and J by 0 bases, leaving 7 bases between them. The CDR3 sequence is 15 residues long. CDR3 loop: CASSPPIRSTDTQYF. CDR3 coding DNA: TGTGCCAGCTCACCACCGATCAGGAGCACAGATACGCAGTATTTT.

J is TRBJ2-7 and V is TRBV6-1; 10 bases fit TRBD2. V lost 8 bases to trimming and J lost 1 base; unmatched junction nucleotides: 2. Germline CDR1 MNHNS, CDR2 SASEGT. This CDR3 contains 13 residues. CDR3 DNA: TGTGCCAGCCGAGCGGGAGGGTCCTACGAGCAGTACTTC. Translated: CASRAGGSYEQYF.

The genes are TRBV5-4 and TRBJ2-2; no clear D. This CDR3 comprises 14 residues. Germline values: CDR1 SGHNT, CDR2 YYREEE (reference sequence). The V and J ends lost 2 bases and 5 bases respectively, with 10 bases between them. CDR3 sequence reads: CASSFRSETGELFF. The DNA of the CDR3 is TGTGCCAGCAGCTTCCGATCAGAGACCGGGGAGCTGTTTTTT.

This clone has only one observation. V and J are TRBV6-5 and TRBJ1-1; tentative D call: TRBD1 (6 bases). Germline CDR1 MNHEY, CDR2 SVGAGI. V was trimmed by 2 bases and J by 1 base, leaving 14 bases between them. CDR3 length equals 16 residues. CDR3 coding DNA: TGTGCCAGCAGTTACGAAGCAGGGGCAGGGAACACTGAAGCTTTCTTT. Its protein is CASSYEAGAGNTEAFF.

The chain has TRBV29-1 and TRBJ2-1; 7 nucleotides agree with TRBD2. This CDR3 is 15 amino acids long. Germline CDR1 and CDR2: SQVTM and ANQGSEA. J lost 2 bases, V lost 3 bases, and 7 bases had no gene match. The CDR3 is CSVDAHGRPYNEQFF. The CDR3 DNA reads TGCAGCGTTGACGCCCACGGGAGGCCCTACAATGAGCAGTTCTTC.

V is TRBV7-2 and J is TRBJ2-7; no clear D. CDR1 and CDR2 (germline): SGHTA, FQGNSA. V was trimmed by 3 bases and J by 7 bases, leaving 10 bases between them. This CDR3 spans 12 amino acids. The CDR3 region is CASSFPTQEQYF. Written as DNA, the CDR3 is TGTGCCAGCAGCTTCCCTACTCAAGAGCAGTACTTC.

V and J are TRBV4-3 and TRBJ2-7; 7 positions agree with TRBD2. The germline CDR1 and CDR2 sequences are LGHNA and YSLEER. The CDR3 has 16 residues. J was trimmed by 0 bases and V by 0 bases; bases with no gene match: 5. CDR3 sequence reads: CASSQDVSGISYEQYF. The CDR3 DNA reads TGCGCCAGCAGCCAAGATGTCAGCGGGATCTCCTACGAGCAGTACTTC.

On this clone itself: Other nucleotide sequences in the sample specify the same CDR3. The rearrangement joins TRBV5-1 to TRBJ2-2, with D uncertain. Germline values: CDR1 SGHRS, CDR2 YFSETQ. CDR3 length: 14 amino acids. V was clipped by 0 bases and J by 0 bases, with 3 bases between them. In nucleotides, the CDR3 is TGCGCCAGCAGCTTGGCCCCGAACACCGGGGAGCTGTTTTTT. This gives the protein CASSLAPNTGELFF.

This rearrangement joins TRBV2 to TRBJ2-7; D is unclear. The V end lost 1 base, the J end lost 4 bases, and 8 bases lay between the germline ends. CDR1 is SNHLY and CDR2 is FYNNEI in the germline V gene. The CDR3 is made up of 13 amino acids. DNA for the CDR3: TGTGCCAGCAGTGAAGGCCCCTTTTACGAGCAGTACTTC. It yields the protein CASSEGPFYEQYF.

The chain carries TRBV7-9 and TRBJ2-4, with no clear D. The CDR3 contains 15 residues. Trimming stripped 5 bases from V and 7 bases from J, with 18 bases between. The V gene's germline CDR1 is SEHNR and CDR2 FQNEAQ (reference sequence). CDR3 sequence (DNA): TGTGCCAGCAGCCCCCTCGCGCCTGACCGTAACATTCAGTACTTC. Translation: CASSPLAPDRNIQYF.